The 3 T cell receptor beta chains presented below share a single source sample, sequenced in a study of T-cell reconstitution after alpha-beta-depleted transplantation in children. Molecular barcoding with unique molecular identifiers was used for the TCRbeta library. Using its own MiXCR run on the PCR reads, TCRdb lists one record per CDR3 protein. Among 800,000 to 1,000,000 distinct CDR3 sequences listed, roughly 29% were seen once. The sequencing used PBMCs, mostly from graft donor cells, collected 360 days after TCRalphabeta/CD19-depleted stem cell transplant. The receptors were sampled from a boy under two years old who had a stem cell transplant for SCID, so the T cells may come from the graft donor.

This clonotype has at least ten counts. The chain links TRBV20-1 to TRBJ2-3; 7 bases match TRBD1. V lost 0 bases and J lost 2; bases outside the gene matches: 8. Per the germline V gene, CDR1 is DFQATT and CDR2 is SNEGSKA (reference sequence). This CDR3 is built from 16 residues. The CDR3 coding sequence is TGCAGTGCTAGAGACCCAACCACAGGGGTCACAGATACGCAGTATTTT. Translation: CSARDPTTGVTDTQYF.

V is TRBV4-1 and J is TRBJ2-7; 7 nucleotides align to TRBD1. Germline V gene sequence: CDR1 MGHRA, CDR2 YSYEKL. With V trimmed by 1 base and J by 2 bases, 5 bases remained unmatched. This CDR3 has 15 residues. The CDR3 is CASSQAWTGTYEQYF. The CDR3 DNA sequence: TGCGCCAGCAGCCAAGCCTGGACAGGTACCTACGAGCAGTACTTC.

There are a few counts of this clonotype. The rearrangement joins TRBV19 to TRBJ1-1; D remains ambiguous. The germline V gene encodes CDR1 LNHDA and CDR2 SQIVND (reference sequence). This CDR3 comprises 15 residues. Trimming took 6 bases from V and 5 from J, leaving 19 bases between them. CDR3 sequence reads: CASSLLRPLGTEAFF. In nucleotides, the CDR3 is TGTGCCAGTAGCCTTCTCCGGCCCCTTGGGACTGAAGCTTTCTTT.